Below are 27 T cell receptor beta chains sequenced from a single sample in a study of identical twins. TCRdb re-derived calls from the 5' RACE reads in MiXCR, one entry per CDR3 protein. This table has 1.5 million to 2 million distinct CDR3 sequences, around 29% appearing once. Specimen: cord blood. These receptors were obtained from a newborn girl in good health.

The chain employs TRBV27 and TRBJ2-3, with 9 positions matching TRBD2. With V trimmed by 2 bases and J by 2 bases, 8 bases remained unmatched. The CDR3 runs to 17 residues. Germline assignment: CDR1 MNHEY and CDR2 SMNVEV (reference sequence). In DNA form, the CDR3 reads TGTGCCAGCAGTTTAGAGGCGGGGGGGCCGGTCACAGATACGCAGTATTTT. Protein product: CASSLEAGGPVTDTQYF.

V and J are TRBV6-5 and TRBJ1-4; D gene uncertain. This CDR3 comprises 14 residues. Trimming stripped 5 bases from V and 5 bases from J, with 12 bases between. The germline gives CDR1 MNHEY, CDR2 SVGAGI. The chain's CDR3 is CASSPSGGNEKLFF. In nucleotides, the CDR3 is TGTGCCAGCAGTCCCTCTGGAGGGAATGAAAAACTGTTTTTT.

The V call is TRBV6-1, the J call TRBJ1-1, with 9 bases matching TRBD1. Trimming cost V 4 bases and J 1 base; bases outside gene matches: 7. CDR1 and CDR2 from the germline V gene are MNHNS and SASEGT. The CDR3 sequence is 16 residues long. The CDR3 here is CASSVTGTGQNTEAFF. CDR3 sequence (DNA): TGTGCCAGCAGTGTTACCGGGACAGGGCAGAACACTGAAGCTTTCTTT.

The rearrangement links TRBV4-2 to TRBJ2-1, with a possible D match to TRBD2 (6 bases). Deletions cut 6 bases from V and 8 bases from J, with 14 bases between. The CDR3 has 13 amino acids. CDR1 and CDR2 (germline): LGHNA, YNFKEQ. The CDR3 protein is CASSPTRVDEQFF. The CDR3 DNA is TGTGCCAGCAGTCCGACTAGGGTCGATGAGCAGTTCTTC.

This sequence joins TRBV29-1 and TRBJ1-6; 7 bases line up with TRBD1. V lost 5 bases and J lost 6; bases outside the gene matches: 1. CDR3 length: 12 residues. Germline values: CDR1 SQVTM, CDR2 ANQGSEA. The CDR3 DNA reads as TGCAGCGTTCGGGACAGTAATTCACCCCTCCACTTT. It encodes CSVRDSNSPLHF.

For this clonotype: Its ends do not fully match the called genes, so a read error is possible. The rearrangement uses TRBV7-9 and TRBJ2-1; 8 bases map to TRBD1. Germline loops: CDR1 SEHNR, CDR2 FQNEAQ (reference sequence). The CDR3 contains 14 residues. CDR3 loop: CASSLGTGRYEHFF. DNA of the CDR3: TGTGCCAGCAGCTTAGGGACAGGGCGCTATGAGCACTTCTTC. The full variable domain, its missing parts supplied by reference TRBV7-9 and TRBJ2-1, is DTGVSQNPRHKITKRGQNVTFRCDPISEHNRLYWYRQTLGQGPEFLTYFQNEAQLEKSRLLSDRFSAERPKGSFSTLEIQRTEQGDSAMYLCASSLGTGRYEHFFGPGTRLTVL.

This clonotype was detected only a few times. This chain joins TRBV11-2 and TRBJ1-1, with TRBD1 matching 10 bases. The length of the CDR3 is 17 residues. The V and J ends lost 2 bases and 0 bases, in that order; junction bases with no gene match: 6. Germline lookup yields CDR1 SGHAT and CDR2 FQNNGV. The CDR3 loop is CASSLRDRGIMNTEAFF. In DNA form, the CDR3 reads TGTGCCAGCAGCTTACGGGACAGGGGAATCATGAACACTGAAGCTTTCTTT.

This sequence joins TRBV11-2 and TRBJ2-7; 11 bases line up with TRBD2. Germline CDR1 SGHAT, CDR2 FQNNGV. CDR3 length: 16 residues. With 2 bases clipped from V and 2 bases from J, the junction kept 5 bases outside the gene matches. The CDR3 sequence is CASSLLKGLAAYEQYF. CDR3 DNA: TGTGCCAGCAGCTTACTGAAGGGACTAGCGGCCTACGAGCAGTACTTC.

This clonotype has a single count. The DNA for the CDR3 is TGCAGTGCTAGAGGCAGACGGGGAGAGGTCACAGATACGCAGTATTTT. Encoded protein: CSARGRRGEVTDTQYF. V usage is TRBV20-1 and J usage is TRBJ2-3; weak D call: TRBD2 (5 bases). Germline values: CDR1 DFQATT, CDR2 SNEGSKA (reference sequence). Trimming stripped 1 base from V and 2 bases from J, with 16 bases between. The CDR3 contains 16 residues.

The chain employs TRBV6-1 and TRBJ1-1, with D hard to call. The CDR3 contains 9 residues. V lost 4 bases to trimming and J lost 11 bases, with 5 bases between them. Germline lookup yields CDR1 MNHNS and CDR2 SASEGT. CDR3 DNA sequence: TGTGCCAGCAGTGGACTGGCTTTCTTT. Its protein is CASSGLAFF.

The chain combines TRBV5-1 with TRBJ2-1, with a possible D match to TRBD1 (7 bases). The J call is uncertain, as TRBJ2-7 better fits the DNA end. From germline, CDR1 is SGHRS and CDR2 YFSETQ. The CDR3 is 15 amino acids. CDR3 in amino acids: CASSSGGLTYNEQYF. CDR3 in DNA: TGCGCCAGCAGCTCAGGGGGACTGACCTACAATGAGCAGTACTTC.

This clonotype occurred a few times. The rearrangement uses TRBV28 and TRBJ1-5; 7 bases map to TRBD1. There are 14 residues in the CDR3. CDR1 MDHEN and CDR2 SYDVKM come from the germline V gene. Unmatched junction bases numbered 6, after V lost 3 bases and J lost 7 bases. Here the CDR3 DNA reads TGTGCCAGCAGTTTCCCAGGGGGAAGCCAGCCCCAGCATTTT. The encoded protein is CASSFPGGSQPQHF.

This rearrangement joins TRBV27 to TRBJ1-1; weak D call: TRBD1 (6 bases). The CDR3 is 14 amino acids. Trimming left V 6 bases short and J 1 base short, with 12 bases between. Per germline, CDR1 MNHEY and CDR2 SMNVEV (reference sequence). CDR3 sequence: CASRRDRTNTEAFF. The CDR3 DNA reads as TGTGCCAGCAGAAGAGACAGGACGAACACTGAAGCTTTCTTT.

This clonotype was seen only a few times. The genes are TRBV9 and TRBJ2-3; D might be TRBD1 or TRBD2, each matching 5 bases. The germline CDR1 and CDR2 sequences are SGDLS and YYNGEE. The CDR3 has 15 residues. The V end lost 0 bases, the J end lost 0 bases, and 8 bases lay between the germline ends. CDR3 sequence reads: CASSVVGGSTDTQYF. For the CDR3, the DNA is TGTGCCAGCAGCGTAGTTGGGGGAAGCACAGATACGCAGTATTTT. The entire variable domain, with the rest obtained from reference TRBV9 and TRBJ2-3, is as follows: DSGVTQTPKHLITATGQRVTLRCSPRSGDLSVYWYQQSLDQGLQFLIQYYNGEERAKGNILERFSAQQFPDLHSELNLSSLELGDSALYFCASSVVGGSTDTQYFGPGTRLTVL.

This clonotype was found many times. V gene TRBV12-3 or TRBV12-4 combines with J gene TRBJ2-1, with D perhaps assigned TRBD1 or TRBD2 (5 bases each). This CDR3 contains 14 residues. Trimming took off 6 bases at V and 0 bases at J, with 9 bases between the two ends. CDR3 sequence: CASSPGRSYNEQFF. In nucleotides, the CDR3 is TGTGCCAGCAGCCCGGGACGCTCCTACAATGAGCAGTTCTTC.

The chain has TRBV20-1 and TRBJ2-4; TRBD2 matches at 8 bases. The J call may be incorrect, as the DNA end agrees better with TRBJ2-7. The length of the CDR3 is 15 residues. CDR1 DFQATT and CDR2 SNEGSKA come from the germline V gene (reference sequence). The CDR3 nucleotides read TGCAGTGCTAGAGATATGACGGGAGGGTTCTACGAGCAGTACTTC. It encodes CSARDMTGGFYEQYF.

This clonotype has just one count. The chain carries TRBV24-1 and TRBJ2-7; D is undetermined. Germline V CDR1 and CDR2: KGHDR, SFDVKD. V lost 2 bases, J lost 7 bases, and 11 bases lay in between. This CDR3 contains 13 residues. The CDR3 region is CATSDSTLPEQYF. The CDR3 bases are TGTGCCACCAGTGATTCAACACTACCAGAGCAGTACTTC.

A note on this clonotype: The germline gene is not matched at one end of the junction; a read error may be the cause. V gene TRBV6-5 combines with J gene TRBJ2-7; D is unresolved. Germline V gene sequence: CDR1 MNHEY, CDR2 SVGAGI. CDR3 length: 17 amino acids. CDR3 coding DNA: TGTGCCAGCGGTTACTCGATCATTGGGGATAAGCCCTACGAGCAGTACTTC. Translation: CASGYSIIGDKPYEQYF.

The rearrangement joins TRBV5-1 to TRBJ1-4; 10 nucleotides line up with TRBD1. Germline trimming cut 5 bases from V and 8 bases from J; bases unmatched to any gene: 9. The germline V gene encodes CDR1 SGHRS and CDR2 YFSETQ. This CDR3 region has 15 residues. The CDR3 DNA is TGCGCCAGCAGGCCCCGACGACAGGGGGCCGAAAAACTGTTTTTT. It encodes CASRPRRQGAEKLFF.

This clonotype was seen a few times. The J gene is TRBJ1-1, the V gene TRBV13; TRBD1 matches 7 bases. The V and J ends lost 0 bases and 4 bases, in that order; junction bases with no gene match: 5. Germline V gene sequence: CDR1 PRHDT, CDR2 FYEKMQ (reference sequence). The CDR3 consists of 15 residues. CDR3 coding DNA: TGTGCCAGCAGCTTAGGTCCAGGGGGGTTCACTGAAGCTTTCTTT. Protein: CASSLGPGGFTEAFF.

The V and J genes are TRBV6-1 and TRBJ1-2, with D possibly TRBD1 on 6 matching bases. The CDR3 has 15 residues. CDR1 is MNHNS and CDR2 is SASEGT in the germline V gene. V was pared by 6 bases and J by 1 base, with 15 bases between. The CDR3 loop reads CASRGDPGHNYGYTF. The CDR3 nucleotides read TGTGCCAGCAGAGGCGACCCGGGACATAACTATGGCTACACCTTC.

This clonotype has more than one count but fewer than ten. The chain couples TRBV6-1 to TRBJ2-7, with D perhaps TRBD1 or TRBD2 (5 bases each). V lost 2 bases and J lost 3, with 14 bases in between. The CDR3 runs to 15 residues. The germline V gene has CDR1 MNHNS and CDR2 SASEGT. The CDR3 coding sequence is TGTGCCAGCAGTGAAAGTCCAGGGAGCGTCTACGAGCAGTACTTC. The encoded protein is CASSESPGSVYEQYF.

The rearrangement links TRBV5-1 to TRBJ2-1; D might be TRBD2 (6 bases). Germline assignment: CDR1 SGHRS and CDR2 YFSETQ. The CDR3 sequence is 14 residues long. Trimming took off 1 base at V and 4 bases at J, with 9 bases between the two ends. The CDR3 coding sequence is TGCGCCAGCAGCTTGACGGCGGGATACAATGAGCAGTTCTTC. Translating it yields CASSLTAGYNEQFF.

This clonotype was counted a few times. The V gene is TRBV4-1, the J gene TRBJ1-1; the D gene is possibly TRBD1 (6 bases). Looked up from germline, CDR1 is MGHRA and CDR2 is YSYEKL. Trimming cost V 1 base and J 6 bases, with 9 bases left between them. The CDR3 extends over 13 amino acids. Here the CDR3 reads CASSQGGGAEAFF. The CDR3 DNA reads as TGCGCCAGCAGCCAAGGAGGGGGGGCTGAAGCTTTCTTT.

The rearrangement links TRBV11-1 to TRBJ2-5; D is possibly TRBD2 (6 bases). Germline-derived CDR1 and CDR2 are SGHAT and FQDESV (reference sequence). V lost 5 bases to trimming and J lost 11 bases, with 15 bases between them. The CDR3 runs to 12 residues. The CDR3 sequence: CASSRRRGEQYF. The CDR3 DNA sequence: TGTGCCAGCAGCCGAAGGAGGGGTGAGCAGTACTTC.

The chain employs TRBV6-1 and TRBJ1-2, with 12 bases aligning to TRBD1. Germline trimming cut 7 bases from V and 4 bases from J; bases unmatched to any gene: 13. The CDR3 has 17 residues. Germline CDR1 is MNHNS and CDR2 is SASEGT. CDR3 protein: CASNSPGTGGAGYGYTF. DNA for the CDR3: TGTGCCAGCAATAGTCCCGGGACAGGGGGCGCGGGCTATGGCTACACCTTC.

The V call is TRBV11-2, the J call TRBJ2-5, with 10 positions matching TRBD2. With V trimmed by 0 bases and J by 2 bases, 9 bases remained unmatched. Germline CDR1 reads SGHAT; CDR2 reads FQNNGV. CDR3 length: 18 amino acids. The CDR3 bases are TGTGCCAGCAGCTTAGACTGGCTAGCGGGGGTACCACAAGAGACCCAGTACTTC. Its protein product is CASSLDWLAGVPQETQYF.